This T cell receptor (beta chain) was observed in a study of beta chain features in type 1 diabetes. This clone showed up just a few times. The germline CDR1 and CDR2 sequences are MGHDK and SYGVNS. V was clipped by 1 base and J by 2 bases, with 6 bases between them. CDR3 length: 15 amino acids. The entirety of the isolated RNA underwent reverse transcription, so expressed TCRB transcripts were sequenced. Clones were read by immunoSEQ multiplex PCR, and TCRdb kept only the in-frame ones, dropping some. The data show 140,000 or so clones, under 11% seen once. Sample: naive CD4+ T cells from blood. The V and J genes are TRBV25-1 and TRBJ2-6; a possible D gene is TRBD1 (6 bases). This receptor was taken from a man between 18 and 35 years old in good health. As DNA, the CDR3 is TGTGCCAGCAGTGAATCAGGGGCTGGGGCCAACGTCCTGACTTTC. Its translation: CASSESGAGANVLTF. Drawing the rest from reference TRBV25-1 and TRBJ2-6, the complete variable domain is EADIYQTPRYLVIGTGKKITLECSQTMGHDKMYWYQQDPGMELHLIHYSYGVNSTEKGDLSSESTVSRIRTEHFPLTLESARPSHTSQYLCASSESGAGANVLTFGAGSRLTVL.